This TCR beta chain was retrieved from a study of CD8 T cells in Susac syndrome (dated by TCRdb to the late 2010s). Regarding the complete study: Among the sequenced Susac syndrome patients, over five had clinically active disease and 8 or 9 were in clinical remission. At the time of blood withdrawal, Susac syndrome patients were either therapy-naive, taking corticosteroids (with some also receiving IVIg), or on IVIg alone. The study used repertoire sequencing to test whether antigen drove CD8+ T cell activation and differentiation in Susac syndrome. Study-wide conclusions, independent of this receptor: In patients with Susac syndrome, the CD4+ T cell repertoire showed no detectable clonal expansion. The number of individuals in the TCR sequencing and HLA analysis was recognized as being relatively small.

CDR1 DFQATT and CDR2 SNEGSKA are derived from the germline V gene (reference sequence). The CDR3 runs 15 residues from the cysteine to the phenylalanine. The entry retains the CDR3 DNA only, 45 bases that are in frame from base 1. The germline V end is reduced by 6 bases and the J end by 3 bases; junction bases left unmatched: 8. RNA was extracted with the RNeasy kit and about 0.5 to 1 ug was reverse transcribed using random hexamers. The immunoSEQ multiplex PCR assay, which covers 54 Vbeta and 13 Jbeta segments, was used to amplify TCR beta CDR3 regions. PCR amplification bias was corrected using a synthetic template baseline for primer optimization and computational correction. The published analysis was carried out like this. Reads were annotated to V, D and J genes per IMGT and analyzed with immunoSEQ Analyzer, keeping only productive sequences. Clonality was computed as one minus Shannon entropy normalized by log2 of the number of productive unique sequences. For each patient and control, public and private clones were evaluated among the 100 most prevalent clones. A clone was defined as Susac-specific if it was absent from the healthy and MS cohorts, from some 1,100 published viral clones and from other ImmuneACCESS disease sequences. TCRdb trimmed public reads at Q25 via fastp, called clones via MiXCR and kept in-frame beta chains. CDR3 protein duplicates are merged, each entry listing the most common genes and DNA. These V and J calls are TCRdb output, not the study's own analysis. In this sample the table shows about 140,000 distinct CDR3 sequences, just under 95% of which occur a single time. The ten largest clones take up about 0.15% of the sample.

Peripheral blood CD8+ and CD4+ T cells from healthy donors, Susac syndrome patients and multiple sclerosis patients were profiled by high-throughput TCR beta sequencing. Susac syndrome patients met recently defined diagnostic criteria for definite or probable disease. Bulk CD8+ and CD4+ T cells were purified by magnetic negative isolation, while CD8+ TEMRA cells were enriched using FACS. Blood was collected in EDTA tubes and processed within 24 hours, with PBMCs isolated through density gradient centrifugation. PBMCs intended for TCR sequencing were frozen in liquid nitrogen and were later thawed in a 37 degrees C water bath. Purity of sorted or isolated CD4+, CD8+ and CD8+ TEMRA cells was at least 90%. With respect to this clonotype: Its antigen has not been determined. There are no base qualities to consult, and no much larger clone falls within one base.

The sample comprised CD4+ T cells from PBMCs. The source of this sequence is a human donor with Susac syndrome. The rearranged chain carries TRBV20-1 and TRBJ1-5; 10 of the junction bases match TRBD1. The DNA sequence reads TGCAGTGCAGACGCGGGACAGGGGTTCAATCAGCCCCAGCATTTT. It specifies CSADAGQGFNQPQHF.